This T cell receptor beta chain is from a study of regulatory T cells in long-lasting Graves disease. Across the whole study: Persistence in Graves' disease required over 5 years of antithyroid drugs plus positive TSH receptor antibodies.

Germline CDR1 and CDR2: LNHDA and SQIVND (reference sequence). The CDR3 has 16 residues. V lost 0 bases, J lost 3 bases, and 14 bases lay in between. Time point indicated: persistent/refractory GD, antithyroid drugs over 5 years with positive TRAb. Scientists built the TCR library using RNA that was extracted from PBMCs. The authors drew roughly 8.1 milliliters of peripheral blood into EDTA tubes. Researchers made TCR beta libraries by using iRepertoire HTBI primers and running Arm-PCR on CDR3 regions. Each CDR3 protein gets one entry after TCRdb re-called the multiplex PCR reads with MiXCR. In the table there are roughly 490,000 distinct CDR3 sequences, roughly 22% of which are singletons.

This specimen consisted of peripheral blood mononuclear cells (PBMCs), obtained when the disease was refractory, from a patient treated with antithyroid drugs. This clonotype was obtained from a female donor with Graves disease. The chain couples TRBV19 to TRBJ1-1; no clear D gene. The CDR3 region is CASSIEIGRRDTEAFF. The CDR3, as DNA: TGTGCCAGTAGTATAGAGATAGGGCGGCGGGACACTGAAGCTTTCTTT.